These 4 T cell receptor beta chains came from one sample sequenced in a study of cytomegalovirus exposure and HLA in healthy donors. The study ran its PCR with 60 Vbeta and 13 Jbeta primers. This table comes from immunoSEQ multiplex PCR, and its TCRdb copy is limited to in-frame clones, with some not included. The table records fewer than 200,000 clones, 76% of them present only once. Sequencing was done on a sample of PBMCs. These receptors were taken from a female donor in good health and CMV-seronegative.

The chain is built from TRBV18 and TRBJ2-1; 12 nucleotides line up with TRBD2. V was clipped by 2 bases and J by 4 bases; unmatched bases: 3. The germline gives CDR1 KGHSH, CDR2 LQKENI. The CDR3 is 16 amino acids. CDR3 sequence reads: CASSPATSGGYNEQFF. Here the CDR3 DNA reads TGTGCCAGCTCACCAGCTACTAGCGGGGGGTACAATGAGCAGTTCTTC.

V and J are TRBV28 and TRBJ2-7; D is undetermined. Trimming pared 6 bases from V and 0 bases from J, leaving 15 bases between. Germline assignment: CDR1 MDHEN and CDR2 SYDVKM. The CDR3 totals 15 residues. DNA of the CDR3: TGTGCCAGCAGAGCCGGGTCGTCGGGCTCCTACGAGCAGTACTTC. It translates to CASRAGSSGSYEQYF.

J is TRBJ1-1 and V is TRBV7-2, with D uncertain. The length of the CDR3 is 12 residues. With 6 bases removed from V and 11 bases from J, the gap between germline ends came to 16 bases. CDR1 is SGHTA, CDR2 FQGNSA, per germline. This CDR3 is CASSRLSQSAFF. CDR3 DNA: TGTGCCAGCAGTCGCTTATCTCAGTCTGCTTTCTTT.

This chain links TRBV6-6 with TRBJ1-3, with D tentatively TRBD1 (6 bases). CDR1 is MNHNY, CDR2 SVGAGI, per germline (reference sequence). The CDR3 sequence is 16 residues long. Trimming cost V 6 bases and J 4 bases, with 19 bases left between them. This chain's CDR3 is CASRLSGQKTGNTIYF. The DNA for the CDR3 is TGTGCCAGCAGGTTATCTGGACAGAAGACCGGAAACACCATATATTTT.